This TCR beta chain was captured by sequencing in a study of cytomegalovirus exposure and HLA in healthy donors. The donors were part of the roughly 130-subject validation cohort, which stood apart from the 666-subject first cohort. TCRdb keeps only in-frame clones here, not all; method: immunoSEQ multiplex PCR. This table has 200,000 to 250,000 clones, approximately 80% appearing once. Findings and limits, study-wide: The study found most TCR sequences rare, yet found some public TCRs in many donors. First-cohort TCR clusters were later found to tend to co-occur in the 120 or so validation repertoires. Confirmation was obtained in vitro that a few CMV-associated chains are specific for CMV antigens.

V was trimmed by 2 bases and J by 4 bases, leaving 12 bases between them. The germline V gene has CDR1 SGHAT and CDR2 FQDESV (reference sequence). This CDR3 region has 14 residues. For this clone: Its antigen is not known.

The chain combines TRBV11-1 with TRBJ2-7; tentatively, D is TRBD1 (6 bases). Material for sequencing was PBMCs. The sequence was collected from a woman younger than 45 in good health and CMV-seropositive. The DNA for the CDR3 is TGTGCCAGCAGCTTATCTGGGGGCAGGTACGAGCAGTACTTC. Amino acid sequence: CASSLSGGRYEQYF.